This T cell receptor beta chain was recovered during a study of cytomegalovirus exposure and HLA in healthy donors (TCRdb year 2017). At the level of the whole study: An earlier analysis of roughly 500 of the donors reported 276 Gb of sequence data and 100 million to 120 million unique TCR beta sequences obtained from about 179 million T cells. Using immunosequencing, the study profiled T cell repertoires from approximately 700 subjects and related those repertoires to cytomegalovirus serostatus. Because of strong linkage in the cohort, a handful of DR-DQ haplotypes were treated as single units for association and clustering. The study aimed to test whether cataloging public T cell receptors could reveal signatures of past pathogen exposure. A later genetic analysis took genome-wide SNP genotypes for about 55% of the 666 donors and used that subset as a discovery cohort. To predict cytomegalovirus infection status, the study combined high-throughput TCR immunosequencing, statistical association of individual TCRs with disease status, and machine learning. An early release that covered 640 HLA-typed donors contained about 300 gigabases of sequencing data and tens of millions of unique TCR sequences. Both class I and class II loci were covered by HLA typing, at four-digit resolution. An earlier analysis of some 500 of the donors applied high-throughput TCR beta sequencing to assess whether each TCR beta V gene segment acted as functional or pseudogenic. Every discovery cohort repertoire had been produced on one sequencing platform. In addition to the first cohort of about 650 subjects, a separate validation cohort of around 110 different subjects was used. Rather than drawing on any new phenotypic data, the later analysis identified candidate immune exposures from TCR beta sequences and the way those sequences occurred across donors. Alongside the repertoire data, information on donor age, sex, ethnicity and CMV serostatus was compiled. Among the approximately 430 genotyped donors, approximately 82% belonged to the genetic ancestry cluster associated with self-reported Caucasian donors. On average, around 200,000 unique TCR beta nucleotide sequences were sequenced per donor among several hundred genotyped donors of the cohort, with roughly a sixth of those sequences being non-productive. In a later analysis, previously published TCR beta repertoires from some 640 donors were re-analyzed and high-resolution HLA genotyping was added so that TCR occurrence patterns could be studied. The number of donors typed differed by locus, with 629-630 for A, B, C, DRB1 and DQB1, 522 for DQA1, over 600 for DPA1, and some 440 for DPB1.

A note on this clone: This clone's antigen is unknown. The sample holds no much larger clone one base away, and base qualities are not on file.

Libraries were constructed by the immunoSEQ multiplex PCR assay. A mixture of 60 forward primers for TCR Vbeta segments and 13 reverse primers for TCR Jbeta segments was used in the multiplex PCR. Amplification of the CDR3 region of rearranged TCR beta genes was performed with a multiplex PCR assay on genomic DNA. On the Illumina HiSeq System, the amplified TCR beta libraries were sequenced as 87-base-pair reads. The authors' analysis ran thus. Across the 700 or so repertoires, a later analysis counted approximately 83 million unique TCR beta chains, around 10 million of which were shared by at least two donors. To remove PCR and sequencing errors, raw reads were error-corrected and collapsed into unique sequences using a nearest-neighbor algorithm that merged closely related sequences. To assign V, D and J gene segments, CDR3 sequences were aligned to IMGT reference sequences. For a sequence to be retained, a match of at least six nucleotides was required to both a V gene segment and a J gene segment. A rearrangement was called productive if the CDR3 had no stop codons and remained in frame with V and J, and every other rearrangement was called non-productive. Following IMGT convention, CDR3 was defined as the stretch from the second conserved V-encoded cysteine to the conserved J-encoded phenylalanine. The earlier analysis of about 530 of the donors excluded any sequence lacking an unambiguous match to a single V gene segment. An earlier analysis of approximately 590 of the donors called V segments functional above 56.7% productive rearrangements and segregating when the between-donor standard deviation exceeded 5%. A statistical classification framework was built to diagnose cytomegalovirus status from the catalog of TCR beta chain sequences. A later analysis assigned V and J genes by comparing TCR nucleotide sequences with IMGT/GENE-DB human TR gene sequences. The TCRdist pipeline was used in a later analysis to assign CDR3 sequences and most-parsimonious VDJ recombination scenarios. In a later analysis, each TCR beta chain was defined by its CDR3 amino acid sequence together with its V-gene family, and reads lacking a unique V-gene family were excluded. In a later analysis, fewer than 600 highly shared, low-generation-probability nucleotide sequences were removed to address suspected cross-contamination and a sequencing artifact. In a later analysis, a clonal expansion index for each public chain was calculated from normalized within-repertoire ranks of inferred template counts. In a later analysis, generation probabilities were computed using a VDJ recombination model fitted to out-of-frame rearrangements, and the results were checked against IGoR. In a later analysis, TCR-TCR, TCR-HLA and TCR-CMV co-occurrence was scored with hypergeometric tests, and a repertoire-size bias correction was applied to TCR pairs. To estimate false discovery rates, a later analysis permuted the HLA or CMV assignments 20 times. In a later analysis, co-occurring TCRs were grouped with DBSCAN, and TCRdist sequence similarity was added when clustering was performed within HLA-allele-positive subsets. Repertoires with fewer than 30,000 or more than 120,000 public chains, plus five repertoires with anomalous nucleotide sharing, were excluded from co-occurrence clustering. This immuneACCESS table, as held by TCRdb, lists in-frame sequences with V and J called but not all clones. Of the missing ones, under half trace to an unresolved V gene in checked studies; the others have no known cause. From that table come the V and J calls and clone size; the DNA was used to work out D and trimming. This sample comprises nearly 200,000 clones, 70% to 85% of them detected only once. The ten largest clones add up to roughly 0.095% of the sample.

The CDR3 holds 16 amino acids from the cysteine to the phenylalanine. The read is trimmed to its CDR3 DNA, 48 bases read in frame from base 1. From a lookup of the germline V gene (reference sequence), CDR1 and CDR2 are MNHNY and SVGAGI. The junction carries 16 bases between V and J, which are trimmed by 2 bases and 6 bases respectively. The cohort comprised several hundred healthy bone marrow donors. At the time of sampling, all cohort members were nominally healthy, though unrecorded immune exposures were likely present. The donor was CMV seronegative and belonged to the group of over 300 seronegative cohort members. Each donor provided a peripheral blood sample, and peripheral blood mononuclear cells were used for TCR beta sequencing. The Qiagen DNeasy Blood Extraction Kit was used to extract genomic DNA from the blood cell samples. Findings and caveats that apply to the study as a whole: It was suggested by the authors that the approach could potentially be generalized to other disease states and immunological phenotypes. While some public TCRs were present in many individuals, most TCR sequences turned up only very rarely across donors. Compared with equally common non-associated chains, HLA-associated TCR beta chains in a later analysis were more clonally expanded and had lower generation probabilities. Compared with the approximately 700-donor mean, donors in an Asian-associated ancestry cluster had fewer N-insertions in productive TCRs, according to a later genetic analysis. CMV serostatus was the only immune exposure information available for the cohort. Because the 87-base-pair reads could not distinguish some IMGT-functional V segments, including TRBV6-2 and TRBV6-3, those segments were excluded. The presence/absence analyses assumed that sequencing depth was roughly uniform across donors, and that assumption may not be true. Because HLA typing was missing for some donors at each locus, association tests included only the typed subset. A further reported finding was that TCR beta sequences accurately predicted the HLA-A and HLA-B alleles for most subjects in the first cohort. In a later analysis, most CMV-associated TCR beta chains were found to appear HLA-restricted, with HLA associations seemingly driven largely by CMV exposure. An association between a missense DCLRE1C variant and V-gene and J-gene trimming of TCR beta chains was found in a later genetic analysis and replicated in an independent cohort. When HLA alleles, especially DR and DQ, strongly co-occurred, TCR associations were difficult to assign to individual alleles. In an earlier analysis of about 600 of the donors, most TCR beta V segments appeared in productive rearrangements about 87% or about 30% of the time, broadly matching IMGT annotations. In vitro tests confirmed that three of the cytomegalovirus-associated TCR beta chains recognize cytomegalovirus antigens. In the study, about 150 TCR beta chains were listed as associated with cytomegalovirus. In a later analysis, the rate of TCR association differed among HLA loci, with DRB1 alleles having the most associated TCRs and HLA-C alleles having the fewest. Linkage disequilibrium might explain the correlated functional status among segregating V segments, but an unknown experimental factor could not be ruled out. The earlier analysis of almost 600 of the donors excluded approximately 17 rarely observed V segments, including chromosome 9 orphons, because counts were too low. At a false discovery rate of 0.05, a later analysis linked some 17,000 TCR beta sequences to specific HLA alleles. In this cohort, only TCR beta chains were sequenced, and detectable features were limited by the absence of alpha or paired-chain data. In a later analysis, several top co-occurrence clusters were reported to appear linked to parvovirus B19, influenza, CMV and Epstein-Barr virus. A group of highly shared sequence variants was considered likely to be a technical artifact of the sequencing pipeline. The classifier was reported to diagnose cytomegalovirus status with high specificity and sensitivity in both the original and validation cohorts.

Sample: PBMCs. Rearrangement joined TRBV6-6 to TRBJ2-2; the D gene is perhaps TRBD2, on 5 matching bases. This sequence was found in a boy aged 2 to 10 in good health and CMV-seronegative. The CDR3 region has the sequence CASSYLLAGGAGELFF. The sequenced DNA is TGTGCCAGCAGTTACCTTCTGGCGGGTGGGGCCGGGGAGCTGTTTTTT.